This T cell receptor (beta chain) appears in the sequencing data of a study of cytomegalovirus exposure and HLA in healthy donors. PCR involved 60 Vbeta and 13 Jbeta primers. Method: immunoSEQ multiplex PCR; TCRdb's copy keeps in-frame clones and lacks some. The sample is made up of some 130,000 clones, and the top ten hold around 1.6% of it. This receptor was taken from a woman in her thirties or forties in good health and CMV-seropositive. The sample was PBMCs.

The CDR3 DNA follows: TGCAGCGTTGTCGGGGGATCGAAAACTGAAGCTTTCTTT. It codes for CSVVGGSKTEAFF. The chain uses TRBV29-1 and TRBJ1-1, with a tentative D call TRBD1 (5 bases). This CDR3 has 13 amino acids. Germline CDR1 SQVTM, CDR2 ANQGSEA. V lost 4 bases to trimming and J lost 5 bases, with 14 bases between them.